This T cell receptor (beta chain) was captured by sequencing in a study of T cells in Graves' hyperthyroidism and ophthalmopathy. Broader study findings: The model's output predicted ophthalmopathy at a median of roughly 6 months prior to onset.

The germline gives CDR1 MNHEY, CDR2 SVGAGI. CDR3 size: 16 residues. Deletions cut 4 bases from V and 1 base from J, with 14 bases between. In this sample, this clonotype turned up a few times. What it binds is unknown. Authors of the study amplified TCR beta CDR3 regions from RNA transcripts. The study used the HTBI primer set for a first-round RT-PCR of the TCR CDR3. Via MiXCR, TCRdb re-called the multiplex PCR reads, giving one row per CDR3 protein. Here the sample spans some 760,000 distinct CDR3 sequences, about 15% being singletons. This TCR came from a woman younger than 30 with Graves' hyperthyroidism. The rearrangement links TRBV6-5 to TRBJ2-4; no clear D. Sequencing input: blood. In DNA form, the CDR3 reads TGTGCCAGCAGTTTCTCGTTGATTGTGGCCAAAAACATTCAGTACTTC. Translated: CASSFSLIVAKNIQYF.